This passage covers 28 T cell receptor beta chains from one sample sequenced in a study of blood T cell repertoires in COVID-19. The assay was immunoSEQ multiplex PCR, and TCRdb's table has in-frame clones only and misses some. In the table there are about 160,000 clones, under 85% of which are singletons. Sequencing input: peripheral blood. These receptors all stem from a man between 70 and 80 years old with acute or convalescent COVID-19.

This clone was counted once. The V call is TRBV18, the J call TRBJ2-7, with TRBD1 identical over 7 bases. V gave up 2 bases and J gave up 2 bases; unmatched junction bases: 6. The CDR3 length is 15 residues. Germline lookup yields CDR1 KGHSH and CDR2 LQKENI. The CDR3 region is CASSPLAGGPYEQYF. DNA of the CDR3: TGTGCCAGCTCACCATTGGCAGGGGGACCCTACGAGCAGTACTTC.

This clone was counted only a few times. This sequence joins TRBV5-1 and TRBJ2-7; TRBD1 matches 7 bases. The CDR3 extends over 14 amino acids. V gave up 0 bases and J gave up 7 bases; unmatched junction bases: 7. Germline loops: CDR1 SGHRS, CDR2 YFSETQ. CDR3 in DNA: TGCGCCAGCAGCTTGGGACAGGGTCCCCTTGAGCAGTACTTC. Translation gives CASSLGQGPLEQYF.

The chain has TRBV7-9 and TRBJ2-3, with 9 bases fitting TRBD1. J gave up 5 bases and V 5 bases, and 8 bases lay outside the gene matches. The CDR3 length is 15 residues. The germline V gene encodes CDR1 SEHNR and CDR2 FQNEAQ (reference sequence). As DNA, the CDR3 is TGTGCCAGCAGCCGGGGGACAGGGTCTGTAGATACGCAGTATTTT. Amino acid sequence: CASSRGTGSVDTQYF.

V usage is TRBV27 and J usage is TRBJ2-3; TRBD2 might be the D (5 bases). Germline CDR1 and CDR2: MNHEY and SMNVEV (reference sequence). The CDR3 loop spans 15 amino acids. The V gene lost 3 bases and the J gene lost 2 bases, with 12 bases spanning the gap. The CDR3 DNA sequence: TGTGCCAGCAGTTTTTCTAGCCAGTACACAGATACGCAGTATTTT. Encoded protein: CASSFSSQYTDTQYF.

The chain employs TRBV3-1 (or the pseudogene TRBV3-2) and TRBJ1-2; D is undetermined. CDR1 is LGHDT and CDR2 is YNNKEL in the germline V gene (reference sequence). This CDR3 spans 14 amino acids. With 1 base removed from V and 0 bases from J, the gap between germline ends came to 6 bases. The CDR3 nucleotides read TGTGCCAGCAGCCAAGGGTCAGCTAACTATGGCTACACCTTC. Its translation: CASSQGSANYGYTF.

The chain joins TRBV29-1 to TRBJ2-5; 9 bases agree with TRBD1. V lost 8 bases, J lost 1 base, and 5 bases stayed unmatched. The CDR3 extends over 13 amino acids. Looked up from germline, CDR1 is SQVTM and CDR2 is ANQGSEA. The CDR3, as DNA: TGCAGCTCCCGGGACAGGGTCCAAGAGACCCAGTACTTC. It translates to CSSRDRVQETQYF.

The rearrangement uses TRBV5-1 and TRBJ2-1, with D perhaps TRBD2 (5 bases). Deletions cut 1 base from V and 5 bases from J, with 10 bases between. The CDR3 is made up of 14 amino acids. Germline assignment: CDR1 SGHRS and CDR2 YFSETQ. CDR3 in amino acids: CASSLYRGNNEQFF. CDR3 bases: TGCGCCAGCAGCTTGTATCGAGGGAACAATGAGCAGTTCTTC.

This chain links TRBV20-1 with TRBJ1-3, with D possibly being TRBD1 (5 bases). The CDR3 is 15 amino acids. The V gene lost 3 bases and the J gene lost 4 bases, with 16 bases spanning the gap. Germline V CDR1 and CDR2: DFQATT, SNEGSKA (reference sequence). This CDR3 is CSASTGERVGNTIYF. CDR3 coding DNA: TGCAGTGCTAGTACGGGGGAACGGGTCGGAAACACCATATATTTT.

This clone was picked up a small number of times. The chain links TRBV9 to TRBJ1-2; 7 positions agree with TRBD1. This CDR3 has 12 amino acids. Germline V gene data show CDR1 as SGDLS and CDR2 as YYNGEE. V trimming: 3 bases; J trimming: 7 bases; junction bases outside the gene matches: 3. The CDR3 DNA reads TGTGCCAGCAGCGGGTGGACAGGTGGCTACACCTTC. It encodes CASSGWTGGYTF.

The V gene is TRBV6-4, the J gene TRBJ1-5, with D unclear. Between the trimmed V and J ends, which lost 5 bases and 7 bases, there was a span of 12 bases. CDR3 length equals 13 residues. Germline CDR1 reads MRHNA; CDR2 reads SNTAGT. The CDR3 loop reads CASSKVDGQPQHF. Written as DNA, the CDR3 is TGTGCCAGCAGTAAAGTAGACGGGCAGCCCCAGCATTTT.

This chain connects TRBV21-1 to TRBJ2-6; the table's D call of TRBD1 was not tested on the DNA. TRBV21-1 counts as a pseudogene. The CDR3 runs 19 residues. CDR3 bases: TGTGCCAGCAGCAACAGGGGATACGCGACCCTCACTGGGGCCAACGTCCTGACTTTC. Encoded protein: CASSNRGYATLTGANVLTF.

The chain employs TRBV27 and TRBJ1-6, with 7 bases matching TRBD1. This CDR3 spans 16 amino acids. CDR1 is MNHEY, CDR2 SMNVEV, per germline (reference sequence). V lost 0 bases, J lost 13 bases, and 12 bases stayed unmatched. The CDR3 DNA reads TGTGCCAGCAGTTTATCCCACAGGGTAGCAGGGGGGCCCCTCCACTTT. It encodes CASSLSHRVAGGPLHF.

The J gene is TRBJ2-3, the V gene TRBV27; 10 bases agree with TRBD2. The V gene's germline CDR1 is MNHEY and CDR2 SMNVEV (reference sequence). With 5 bases clipped from V and 2 bases from J, the junction kept 1 base outside the gene matches. This CDR3 comprises 14 residues. In DNA, the CDR3 is TGTGCCAGCAGTCTAGCGGGGGTCACAGATACGCAGTATTTT. Residues: CASSLAGVTDTQYF.

The genes are TRBV27 and TRBJ2-3, with TRBD2 matching over 10 bases. Germline V gives CDR1 MNHEY, CDR2 SMNVEV (reference sequence). The CDR3 contains 14 residues. After removal of 6 bases from V and 4 bases from J, the junction contained 4 bases not matched to a gene. This chain's CDR3 is CASSIAGGSDTQYF. The CDR3, as DNA: TGTGCCAGCAGCATAGCGGGGGGTTCAGATACGCAGTATTTT.

This clone was detected once. This chain connects TRBV27 to TRBJ1-2; D gene ambiguous. Trimming left V 2 bases short and J 8 bases short, with 12 bases between. The germline gives CDR1 MNHEY, CDR2 SMNVEV (reference sequence). This CDR3 has 13 amino acids. The CDR3 sequence: CASSLGGLRGYTF. CDR3 sequence (DNA): TGTGCCAGCAGTTTAGGCGGGCTTCGGGGCTACACCTTC.

The chain employs TRBV3-1 (or the pseudogene TRBV3-2) and TRBJ1-1; perhaps TRBD1 as D (5 bases). The germline gives CDR1 LGHDT, CDR2 YNNKEL (reference sequence). CDR3 length: 14 amino acids. V dropped 2 bases and J dropped 10 bases, with 17 bases sitting between them. The CDR3 DNA sequence: TGTGCCAGCAGCCAATTTAACACCGGGACTCGAGCTTTCTTT. Translation: CASSQFNTGTRAFF.

The chain joins TRBV6-5 to TRBJ2-3; no definite D call. Germline V gene sequence: CDR1 MNHEY, CDR2 SVGAGI. The CDR3 length is 15 residues. Trimming left V 6 bases short and J 6 bases short, with 19 bases between. CDR3: CASSRWLSESDTQYF. The CDR3 DNA sequence: TGTGCCAGCAGCCGTTGGTTATCAGAATCCGATACGCAGTATTTT.

This clone was observed a handful of times. This chain joins TRBV6-5 and TRBJ2-3, with D unclear. The CDR3 spans 12 residues. In germline, CDR1 is MNHEY, CDR2 SVGAGI. V lost 5 bases, J lost 2 bases, and 5 bases lay in between. CDR3 DNA sequence: TGTGCCAGCAGTCTAGTCACAGATACGCAGTATTTT. Its translation: CASSLVTDTQYF.

This sequence joins TRBV18 and TRBJ2-7, with 10 bases lining up with TRBD1. Trimming at V came to 3 bases and at J to 3 bases, leaving 5 bases not matched to a gene. The CDR3 is 15 amino acids. Germline CDR1 is KGHSH and CDR2 is LQKENI. CDR3 nucleotides: TGTGCCAGCTCACCGTCGACAGGGGGCTTCTACGAGCAGTACTTC. It translates to CASSPSTGGFYEQYF.

The chain couples TRBV7-2 to TRBJ2-1; TRBD2 agrees at 10 bases. Germline V lookup: CDR1 SGHTA, CDR2 FQGNSA. The CDR3 sequence is 17 residues long. After removal of 4 bases from V and 5 bases from J, the junction contained 11 bases not matched to a gene. Here the CDR3 DNA reads TGTGCCAGCAGCTATAGTTCCCGGACTAGCGGCGACAATGAGCAGTTCTTC. Its translation is CASSYSSRTSGDNEQFF.

This clone has a handful of counts. This rearrangement joins TRBV19 to TRBJ2-7; unclear D gene. Trimming took 3 bases from V and 0 from J, leaving 9 bases between them. This CDR3 has 14 residues. The germline V gene encodes CDR1 LNHDA and CDR2 SQIVND (reference sequence). CDR3 sequence: CASSIASSSYEQYF. CDR3 nucleotide sequence: TGTGCCAGTAGTATTGCCTCGAGCTCCTACGAGCAGTACTTC.

J is TRBJ2-7 and V is TRBV5-1, with D unresolved. Trimming cost V 4 bases and J 3 bases, with 8 bases left between them. The CDR3 consists of 12 residues. Germline V gives CDR1 SGHRS, CDR2 YFSETQ. CDR3 coding DNA: TGCGCCAGCAGCCAAGAGTTCTACGAGCAGTACTTC. It codes for CASSQEFYEQYF.

The rearrangement uses TRBV4-1 and TRBJ1-3, with TRBD1 matching over 10 bases. The CDR3 covers 17 residues. The germline V gene has CDR1 MGHRA and CDR2 YSYEKL. V shed 4 bases and J 4 bases; nucleotides not matched to a gene: 10. The CDR3 DNA reads TGCGCCAGCAGCCCCCCCGGGACAGGGGCGGCAGGAAACACCATATATTTT. Its protein is CASSPPGTGAAGNTIYF.

This chain joins TRBV28 and TRBJ1-6, with no clear D. CDR3 length equals 14 residues. Trimming took 3 bases from V and 4 from J, leaving 7 bases between them. Germline loops: CDR1 MDHEN, CDR2 SYDVKM. The CDR3 here is CASSLVQYNSPLHF. Written as DNA, the CDR3 is TGTGCCAGCAGTTTGGTTCAGTATAATTCACCCCTCCACTTT.

The chain joins TRBV6-5 to TRBJ2-3; weak D call: TRBD2 (7 bases). The ends were cut back, 2 bases at V and 0 bases at J, with 9 bases in the middle. CDR1 and CDR2 from the germline V gene are MNHEY and SVGAGI. The length of the CDR3 is 15 residues. The CDR3 coding sequence is TGTGCCAGCAGTTACAGGGGGGGGAGCACAGATACGCAGTATTTT. Amino acids: CASSYRGGSTDTQYF.

The chain couples TRBV14 to TRBJ1-2; a weak D match, TRBD1 (6 bases). V was shortened by 0 bases and J by 4 bases, with 9 bases between the two germline ends. This CDR3 comprises 14 residues. Germline V gene lookup returns CDR1 SGHDN and CDR2 FVKESK. In DNA, the CDR3 is TGTGCCAGCAGCCAAGATAGGACAGTCTATGGCTACACCTTC. Protein sequence: CASSQDRTVYGYTF. The full variable domain, completed using reference TRBV14 and TRBJ1-2, is EAGVTQFPSHSVIEKGQTVTLRCDPISGHDNLYWYRRVMGKEIKFLLHFVKESKQDESGMPNNRFLAERTGGTYSTLKVQPAELEDSGVYFCASSQDRTVYGYTFGSGTRLTVV.

The chain joins TRBV7-9 to TRBJ2-5; the match to TRBD2 covers 7 bases. CDR3 length: 14 amino acids. V lost 4 bases, J lost 5 bases, and 7 bases stayed unmatched. From germline, CDR1 is SEHNR and CDR2 FQNEAQ (reference sequence). The CDR3 loop reads CASSSSGGGETQYF. The CDR3 DNA follows: TGTGCCAGCAGCTCAAGTGGGGGAGGGGAGACCCAGTACTTC.

The V call is TRBV9, the J call TRBJ1-3; no firm D call. The germline V and J ends were trimmed by 0 bases and 0 bases, with 10 bases remaining between them. The CDR3 has 16 amino acids. Germline V gene sequence: CDR1 SGDLS, CDR2 YYNGEE. The CDR3 is CASSVAGSSSGNTIYF. The CDR3 DNA sequence: TGTGCCAGCAGCGTAGCGGGTAGTAGCTCTGGAAACACCATATATTTT. Full variable domain (outside the CDR3, taken from reference TRBV9 and TRBJ1-3): DSGVTQTPKHLITATGQRVTLRCSPRSGDLSVYWYQQSLDQGLQFLIQYYNGEERAKGNILERFSAQQFPDLHSELNLSSLELGDSALYFCASSVAGSSSGNTIYFGEGSWLTVV.